Listed below are T cell receptor beta chains from one sample, sequenced in a study of T cell repertoires in cytomegalovirus infection. TCRdb recomputed calls from the reads with MiXCR, one row per CDR3 protein. The data contain hundreds of thousands of distinct CDR3 sequences, less than 25% of them seen just once; the ten biggest clones take up less than 9.5%. Sequencing was performed on CD8+ T cells from PBMCs. These receptor sequences come from a human donor in good health (CMV status not recorded). Some clones in this sample may be carry-over from other donors' samples. The CDR3 runs from the conserved cysteine through the conserved F or W. Not all rows give a size; the values are once, few, many and, for expanded clones, a class.

CDR3aa | v_gene | abundance
CASRSTGGGFEQYF | TRBV5-5 | many
CASSLEARWDEKLFF | TRBV5-1 | -
CVSSQTGPSRRETQYF | TRBV14 | once
CSAGTAENTEAFF | TRBV29-1 | few
CASSVRARNIQYF | TRBV5-6 | few
CASSLGNSGGYTF | TRBV7-9 | few
CASSTRQGAGPYF | TRBV13 | few
CASSLTGRNQPQHF | TRBV27 | -
CSAAPGLRSGWEQYF | TRBV20-1 | -
CASSPRLRDGYTF | TRBV7-9 | few
CSARVTAGSYNEQFF | TRBV20-1 | many
CSSKGGGAWTDMQYF | TRBV29-1 | -
CASSLGWGTPETQYF | TRBV7-2 | many
CSVEGTETPYNEQFF | TRBV29-1 | few
CASSPSTSGGLSSYNEQFF | TRBV7-9 | many
CASSPVQGDTQYF | TRBV7-9 | many
CASSLDLAGDTQYF | TRBV7-8 | many
CSARFRGWATANYGYTF | TRBV20-1 | few
CASSLRGQGRNEQYF | TRBV7-8 | many
CASSSLYPKDPGGYTF | TRBV28 | few
CASSDGNHSPFTDTQYF | TRBV2 | few
CASSSEQGPKNIQYF | TRBV6-6 | few
CATSDLWQLNEQFF | TRBV24-1 | few
CSARGLFREASTDTQYF | TRBV20-1 | -
CASSSGLAGALWPQETQYF | TRBV7-8 | many
CASSPESGPPFEGYTF | TRBV4-1 | -
CTSSQGTARNYGYTF | TRBV7-9 | once
CASSLFPRLAGVQETQYF | TRBV7-9 | many
CASSLTRRRTEAFF | TRBV27 | -
CAIAGTDNYEQYF | TRBV10-3 | -
CANWGGAGNTEAFF | TRBV2 | few
CASSLTAGGPASTDTQYF | TRBV28 | many
CASSTDKSNYGYTF | TRBV5-1 | -
CSARDRHYTEAFF | TRBV20-1 | -
CASSEVAGSYNEQFF | TRBV6-4 | many
CASSYPGGGPYGYTF | TRBV7-2 | -
CASTLERALSYEQYF | TRBV7-2 | many
CASSYSRVKEQFF | TRBV6-5 | -
CSVEEVRQGPDGYTF | TRBV29-1 | few
CASSPLVTDGYTF | TRBV28 | few
CASSLSRGRDEQFF | TRBV7-8 | many
CASFPTGSPYGYTF | TRBV14 | -
CASRETGAEQFF | TRBV6-2/TRBV6-3 | few
CSARALRGTGELFF | TRBV20-1 | few
CSARVGPLRGGYTF | TRBV20-1 | -
CASSDPGSHLSYNEQFF | TRBV2 | -
CSASPGTGTSGTTIYF | TRBV20-1 | once
CATHNVKAGIYRNEQFF | TRBV6-5 | -
CASSVENRVNEQYF | TRBV9 | few
CASSQDGGENIQYF | TRBV4-1 | few
CSARPDGTRIYGYTF | TRBV20-1 | -
CASSPRVAADTQYF | TRBV9 | few
CASSWGQGQHETQYF | TRBV6-2/TRBV6-3 | once
CATSREGGMNTGELFF | TRBV15 | -